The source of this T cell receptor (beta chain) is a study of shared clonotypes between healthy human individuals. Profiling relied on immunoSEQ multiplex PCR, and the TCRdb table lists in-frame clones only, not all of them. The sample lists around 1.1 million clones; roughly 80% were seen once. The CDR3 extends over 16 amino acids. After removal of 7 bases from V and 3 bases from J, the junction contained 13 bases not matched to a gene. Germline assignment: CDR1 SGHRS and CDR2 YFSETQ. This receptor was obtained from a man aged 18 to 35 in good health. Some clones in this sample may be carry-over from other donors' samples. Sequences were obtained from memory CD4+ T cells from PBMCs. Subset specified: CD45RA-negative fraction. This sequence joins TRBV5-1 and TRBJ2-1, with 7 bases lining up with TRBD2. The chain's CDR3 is CASQPIAGALYNEQFF. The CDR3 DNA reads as TGCGCCAGCCAACCGATAGCGGGTGCCCTCTACAATGAGCAGTTCTTC.